This T cell receptor (beta chain) was captured by sequencing in a study of T-cell memory formation after mild COVID-19. The overall study: In these data, TCR clusters were largely donor specific.

TCRalpha and TCRbeta libraries used 5'RACE with constant-segment primers and UMIs. MiXCR was run by TCRdb on the 5' RACE reads, yielding one entry per CDR3 protein. Of some 100,000 distinct CDR3 sequences in the sample, roughly 11% were seen once. Overall study findings and caveats: Chiefly within CM and EM were the contracting CD4+ clones; CD8+ ones were within EMRA. The study detected some responding clones in pre-infection memory, suggesting cross-reactive memory joined.

Note on this clonotype: As yet, its antigen is unknown.

The CDR3 contains 19 residues. V dropped 4 bases and J dropped 3; count of bases not matched to a gene: 10. Germline values: CDR1 SGHTA, CDR2 FQGNSA. Sequenced sample: PBMCs or a T cell subset sorted from them (not recorded which). This TCR was recovered from a young man who had mild COVID-19 (a few samples of this study predate the infection). Cell type and time point are not known. V usage is TRBV7-2 and J usage is TRBJ2-2; 14 nucleotides align to TRBD2. CDR3 sequence reads: CASSSTPGLAGEHTGELFF. CDR3 coding DNA: TGTGCCAGCAGCTCGACACCGGGACTAGCGGGGGAACACACCGGGGAGCTGTTTTTT.